This T cell receptor beta chain stems from a study of blood T cell repertoires in COVID-19. Generated by immunoSEQ multiplex PCR, the TCRdb table keeps only in-frame clones and is missing some. The sample contains roughly 300,000 clones, around 83% of which appear only once. V trimming: 0 bases; J trimming: 6 bases; junction bases outside the gene matches: 5. Germline V gene sequence: CDR1 MGHRA, CDR2 YSYEKL. This CDR3 contains 15 residues. Sequencing was done on a sample of peripheral blood. The sequence derives from a woman between 50 and 59 years old with acute or convalescent COVID-19. The V and J genes are TRBV4-1 and TRBJ2-7, with 10 bases aligning to TRBD2. CDR3 in amino acids: CASSQERLAGAEQYF. CDR3 DNA: TGCGCCAGCAGCCAAGAAAGGCTAGCGGGAGCCGAGCAGTACTTC.